This TCR beta chain was identified during a study of PD-1 blockade in mismatch repair-deficient tumors. Study background: All were previously treated, progressing patients with approximately 12 mismatch repair-deficient cancer types.

All patients were mismatch repair deficient, assessed by either PCR or immunohistochemistry. A word on this clone: The target antigen is unknown.

Points from the study as a whole: After pembrolizumab, tumor-resident clones rose rapidly, then generally contracted before radiologic responses.

CDR1 is SGDLS and CDR2 is YYNGEE in the germline V gene. The CDR3 length is 14 residues. V was shortened by 3 bases and J by 7 bases, with 13 bases between the two germline ends. The protocol was immunoSEQ multiplex PCR, while the TCRdb copy is restricted to in-frame clones and leaves out a portion. The table shows roughly 37,000 clones, with 65% to 85% occurring only once. The receptor comes from an adult with mismatch repair-deficient cancer. This chain uses TRBV9 with TRBJ2-2, with unresolved D. Source: PBMCs, taken around 40 weeks after starting pembrolizumab. The CDR3 nucleotides read TGTGCCAGCAGCGCACCCCGACTCTACGGGGAGCTGTTTTTT. Protein: CASSAPRLYGELFF.